This T cell receptor (beta chain) was sequenced in a study of OX40 agonist ivuxolimab in advanced cancers. Study background: The patients' treatment was ivuxolimab, an agonistic anti-OX40 (CD134) antibody. A mean age of around 63 years, range roughly 20 to 85, was recorded, and approximately 85% were male.

The repertoire was sequenced with immunoSEQ multiplex PCR; TCRdb's copy has only in-frame clones and lacks some. The sample shows about 23,000 clones, under 85% of them seen only once. The germline CDR1 and CDR2 sequences are LGHNA and YNFKEQ. This CDR3 is 17 amino acids long. Trimming at V came to 3 bases and at J to 5 bases, leaving 6 bases not matched to a gene. The material sequenced was CD4+ or CD8+ T cells sorted from blood, taken in a trial of the OX40 agonist ivuxolimab. This chain joins TRBV4-2 and TRBJ2-1; 14 bases agree with TRBD2. This TCR was recovered from an adult with an advanced solid tumor such as melanoma, head and neck, liver or kidney cancer. CDR3 residues: CASSQRLAGGRHNEQFF. The CDR3 DNA is TGTGCCAGCAGCCAGAGACTAGCGGGGGGGAGACACAATGAGCAGTTCTTC.